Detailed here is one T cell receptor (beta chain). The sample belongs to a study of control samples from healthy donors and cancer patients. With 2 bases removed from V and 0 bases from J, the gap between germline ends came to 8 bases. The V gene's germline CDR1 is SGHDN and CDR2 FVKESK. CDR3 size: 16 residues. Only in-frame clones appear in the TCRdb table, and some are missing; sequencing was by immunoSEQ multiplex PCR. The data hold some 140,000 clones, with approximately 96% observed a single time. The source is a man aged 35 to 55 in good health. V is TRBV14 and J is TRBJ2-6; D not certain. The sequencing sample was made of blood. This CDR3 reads CASSQPRTSGANVLTF. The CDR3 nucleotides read TGTGCCAGCAGCCAACCGAGAACCTCTGGGGCCAACGTCCTGACTTTC.